A selection of T cell receptor beta chains follows, all from one sample in a study of regulatory T cells in long-lasting Graves disease. Each CDR3 protein gets one entry after TCRdb re-called the multiplex PCR reads with MiXCR. The table shows a few hundred thousand distinct CDR3 sequences, with approximately 10% occurring only once. These data were likewise used in another study, on T cells in Graves' hyperthyroidism and ophthalmopathy.

The sequencing here drew on peripheral blood mononuclear cells (PBMCs), taken at new diagnosis, from a patient treated with antithyroid drugs. Source of these receptors: a woman aged 18 to 35 with Graves disease. Both conserved end residues are part of each CDR3.

J: TRBJ1-5
V: TRBV9
CDR3: CASNAEGGNQPQHF

J: TRBJ2-7
V: TRBV11-2
CDR3: CASSLVSDSSYEQYF

J: TRBJ1-2
V: TRBV12-3/TRBV12-4
CDR3: CASSFPGDNYGYTF

J: TRBJ2-2
V: TRBV24-1
CDR3: CASSGTEASAGELFF

J: TRBJ2-7
V: TRBV28
CDR3: CASSLRGQGSGEQYF

J: TRBJ2-2
V: TRBV7-2
CDR3: CASLRRGGSRGTGELFF

J: TRBJ2-7
V: TRBV20-1
CDR3: CSARAGTSGTRPYYEQYF

J: TRBJ1-3
V: TRBV20-1
CDR3: CSASFDRGISGNTIYF

J: TRBJ2-5
V: TRBV20-1
CDR3: CSASGVSETQYF

J: TRBJ1-4
V: TRBV7-2
CDR3: CASSPRRGRGDEKLFF

J: TRBJ1-5
V: TRBV20-1
CDR3: CSVSRVNRQPQHF

J: TRBJ1-1
V: TRBV6-1
CDR3: CASGERYTEAFF

J: TRBJ1-4
V: TRBV12-3/TRBV12-4
CDR3: CASSLRQGNEKLFF

J: TRBJ2-2
V: TRBV4-1
CDR3: CASRAGGGPELGELFF

J: TRBJ2-1
V: TRBV12-3/TRBV12-4
CDR3: CASNFLKTSGRGRAYNEQFF

J: TRBJ1-1
V: TRBV9
CDR3: CASSGTGDNTEAFF

J: TRBJ2-7
V: TRBV20-1
CDR3: CSASVTDRSYEQYF

J: TRBJ1-2
V: TRBV29-1
CDR3: CSVVKGRANYGYTF

J: TRBJ1-2
V: TRBV12-3/TRBV12-4
CDR3: CASNPQGRSGYTF

J: TRBJ2-1
V: TRBV7-2
CDR3: CASSPLAGEYNEQFF

J: TRBJ2-7
V: TRBV11-2
CDR3: CASTQWIGTSGLEGYF

J: TRBJ1-2
V: TRBV29-1
CDR3: CSVGGRGANYGYTF

J: TRBJ2-7
V: TRBV7-9
CDR3: CASSSTQGYEQYF

J: TRBJ1-1
V: TRBV18
CDR3: CASSEDRGNTEAFF

J: TRBJ2-1
V: TRBV24-1
CDR3: CATSDTGTRRNEQFF

J: TRBJ2-1
V: TRBV12-3/TRBV12-4
CDR3: CASSDRGYNEQFF

J: TRBJ2-7
V: TRBV2
CDR3: CASSLGASEQYF

J: TRBJ2-3
V: TRBV28
CDR3: CASSPGTGGADTQYF

J: TRBJ2-3
V: TRBV29-1
CDR3: CSVLRLAGTADTQYF

J: TRBJ2-1
V: TRBV7-9
CDR3: CASSLPRTARLNNEQFF

J: TRBJ2-1
V: TRBV24-1
CDR3: CATSEKGPPSRTYNEQFF

J: TRBJ2-1
V: TRBV11-2
CDR3: CASSLVRGYPYNEQFF

J: TRBJ1-5
V: TRBV15
CDR3: CATKRGAGEFNQPQHF

J: TRBJ2-5
V: TRBV11-2
CDR3: CASSTYRGRVETQYF

J: TRBJ1-3
V: TRBV6-1
CDR3: CASSEFDSGNTIYF

J: TRBJ2-1
V: TRBV7-9
CDR3: CASSSNTGRTLNEQFF

J: TRBJ2-1
V: TRBV2
CDR3: CASTLVGAGNENEQFF

J: TRBJ1-2
V: TRBV7-2
CDR3: CASRVSGGADYGYTF

J: TRBJ2-4
V: TRBV28
CDR3: CASSPPFTGDAVF

J: TRBJ2-3
V: TRBV7-9
CDR3: CASSLAAASAGRGDTQYF

J: TRBJ1-1
V: TRBV29-1
CDR3: CSVVRQGNTEAFF

J: TRBJ2-3
V: TRBV5-1
CDR3: CASSLGARSTDTQYF

J: TRBJ2-3
V: TRBV12-3/TRBV12-4
CDR3: CASSFGQYTDTQYF

J: TRBJ1-5
V: TRBV4-3
CDR3: CASSQDRGGRNQPQHF

J: TRBJ1-5
V: TRBV6-1
CDR3: CATNSGTGHQPQHF

J: TRBJ2-7
V: TRBV6-1
CDR3: CASSPPGHSYEQYF

J: TRBJ1-1
V: TRBV19
CDR3: CASSISRSLNTEAFF

J: TRBJ1-1
V: TRBV7-9
CDR3: CASSHNRGLETEAFF

J: TRBJ2-1
V: TRBV7-2
CDR3: CASSLSWGNNEQFF

J: TRBJ1-2
V: TRBV18
CDR3: CASSPRGQGPHGYTF

J: TRBJ2-1
V: TRBV29-1
CDR3: CSAPNELVTAGSGINEQFF

J: TRBJ2-3
V: TRBV28
CDR3: CASSFGILTDTQYF

J: TRBJ1-1
V: TRBV7-9
CDR3: CASSLRRGRTANINTEAFF

J: TRBJ1-1
V: TRBV5-1
CDR3: CASRRGGTEAFF

J: TRBJ1-4
V: TRBV20-1
CDR3: CSAREAETLGWNEKLFF

J: TRBJ1-2
V: TRBV7-2
CDR3: CASSLVGGRANYGYTF

J: TRBJ1-5
V: TRBV19
CDR3: CASSIEGYSNQPQHF

J: TRBJ2-5
V: TRBV3-1
CDR3: CASSHATQTGGKTQYF

J: TRBJ2-1
V: TRBV3-1
CDR3: CASSQGAGGGNEQFF

J: TRBJ2-7
V: TRBV7-2
CDR3: CASSLSGGWYEQYF